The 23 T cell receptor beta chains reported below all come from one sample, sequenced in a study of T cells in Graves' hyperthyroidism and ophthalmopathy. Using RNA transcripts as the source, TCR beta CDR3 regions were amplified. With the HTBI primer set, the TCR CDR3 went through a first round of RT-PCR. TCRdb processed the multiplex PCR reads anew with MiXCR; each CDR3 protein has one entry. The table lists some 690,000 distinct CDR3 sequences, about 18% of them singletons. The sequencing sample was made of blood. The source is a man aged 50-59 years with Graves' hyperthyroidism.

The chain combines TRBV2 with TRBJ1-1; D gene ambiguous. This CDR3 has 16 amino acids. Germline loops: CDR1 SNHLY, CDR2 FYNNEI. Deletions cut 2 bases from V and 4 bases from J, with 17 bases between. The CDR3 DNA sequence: TGTGCCAGCAGTGAACCCGCGAGGGAATTGCCCACTGAAGCTTTCTTT. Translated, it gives CASSEPARELPTEAFF.

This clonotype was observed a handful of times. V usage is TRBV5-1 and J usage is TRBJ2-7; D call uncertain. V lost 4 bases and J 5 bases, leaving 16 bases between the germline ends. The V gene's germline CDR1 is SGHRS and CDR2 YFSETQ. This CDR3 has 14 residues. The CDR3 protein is CASSRDPALDEQYF. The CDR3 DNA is TGCGCCAGCAGCAGAGACCCCGCCCTCGACGAGCAGTACTTC.

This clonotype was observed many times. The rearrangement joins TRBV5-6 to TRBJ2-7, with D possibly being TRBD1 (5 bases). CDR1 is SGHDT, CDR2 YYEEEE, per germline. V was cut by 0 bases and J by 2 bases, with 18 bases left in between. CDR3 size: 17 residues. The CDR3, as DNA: TGTGCCAGCAGCTTGGCTGAATGGGGCGCAGGTACCTACGAGCAGTACTTC. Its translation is CASSLAEWGAGTYEQYF. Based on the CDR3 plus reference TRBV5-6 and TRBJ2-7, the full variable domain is DAGVTQSPTHLIKTRGQQVTLRCSPKSGHDTVSWYQQALGQGPQFIFQYYEEEERQRGNFPDRFSGHQFPNYSSELNVNALLLGDSALYLCASSLAEWGAGTYEQYFGPGTRLTVT.

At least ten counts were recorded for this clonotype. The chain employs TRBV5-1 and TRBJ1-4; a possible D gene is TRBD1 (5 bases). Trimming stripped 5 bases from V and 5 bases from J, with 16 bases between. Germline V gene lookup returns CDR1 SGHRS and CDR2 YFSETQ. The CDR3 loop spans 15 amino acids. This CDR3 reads CASSWEGVVNEKLFF. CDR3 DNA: TGCGCCAGCAGTTGGGAAGGGGTGGTGAATGAAAAACTGTTTTTT.

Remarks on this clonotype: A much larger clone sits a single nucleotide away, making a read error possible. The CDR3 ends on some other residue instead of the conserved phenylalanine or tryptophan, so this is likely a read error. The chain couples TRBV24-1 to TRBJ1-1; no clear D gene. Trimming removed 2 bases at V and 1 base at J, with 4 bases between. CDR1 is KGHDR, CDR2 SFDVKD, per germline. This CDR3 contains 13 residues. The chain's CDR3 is CATSDWGNTEAFS. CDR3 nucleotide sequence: TGTGCCACCAGTGATTGGGGGAACACTGAAGCTTTCTCT.

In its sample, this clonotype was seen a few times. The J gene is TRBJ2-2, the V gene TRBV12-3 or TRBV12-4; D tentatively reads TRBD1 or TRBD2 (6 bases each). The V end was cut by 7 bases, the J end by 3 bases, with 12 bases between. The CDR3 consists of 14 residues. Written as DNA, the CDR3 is TGTGCCAGCAAATGGGGGGCTGACACCGGGGAGCTGTTTTTT. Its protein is CASKWGADTGELFF.

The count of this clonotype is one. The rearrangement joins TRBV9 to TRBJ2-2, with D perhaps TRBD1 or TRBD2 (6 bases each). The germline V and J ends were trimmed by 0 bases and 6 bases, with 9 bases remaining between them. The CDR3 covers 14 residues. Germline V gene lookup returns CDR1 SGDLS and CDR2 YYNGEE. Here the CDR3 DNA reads TGTGCCAGCAGCGTAGATCGGGGGCCCGGGGAGCTGTTTTTT. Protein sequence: CASSVDRGPGELFF.

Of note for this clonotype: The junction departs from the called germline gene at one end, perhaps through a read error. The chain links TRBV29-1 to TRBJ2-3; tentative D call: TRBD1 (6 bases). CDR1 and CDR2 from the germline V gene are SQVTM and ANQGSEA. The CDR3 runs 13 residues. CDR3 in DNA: TGCAGCGTGGAAGGACAGTTTACAGATACGCAGTATTTT. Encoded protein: CSVEGQFTDTQYF.

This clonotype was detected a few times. CDR3 amino acids: CATVVDGTLYNEQFF. CDR3 in DNA: TGTGCCACCGTTGTCGACGGGACTCTCTACAATGAGCAGTTCTTC. The chain uses TRBV6-2 or TRBV6-3 and TRBJ2-1; tentatively, D is TRBD2 (6 bases). Trimming took off 10 bases at V and 3 bases at J, with 19 bases between the two ends. Germline CDR1 and CDR2: MNHEY and SVGEGT. The CDR3 loop spans 15 amino acids.

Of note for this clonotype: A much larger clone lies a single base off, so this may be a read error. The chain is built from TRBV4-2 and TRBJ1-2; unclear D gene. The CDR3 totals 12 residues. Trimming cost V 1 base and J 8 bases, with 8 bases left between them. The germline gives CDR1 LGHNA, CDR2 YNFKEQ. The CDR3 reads CASSQVGEGYTF. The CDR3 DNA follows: TGTGCCAGCAGCCAAGTTGGGGAAGGCTACACCTTC.

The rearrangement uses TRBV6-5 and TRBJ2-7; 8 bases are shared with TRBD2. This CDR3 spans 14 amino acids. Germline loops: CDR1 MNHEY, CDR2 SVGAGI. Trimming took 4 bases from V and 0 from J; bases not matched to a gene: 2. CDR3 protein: CASSWTSNSYEQYF. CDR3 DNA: TGTGCCAGCAGTTGGACTAGCAACTCCTACGAGCAGTACTTC.

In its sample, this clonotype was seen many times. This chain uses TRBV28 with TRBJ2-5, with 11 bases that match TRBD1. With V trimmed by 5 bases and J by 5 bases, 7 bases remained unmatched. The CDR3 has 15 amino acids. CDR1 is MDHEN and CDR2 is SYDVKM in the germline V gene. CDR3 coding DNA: TGTGCCAGCAGTCCCCGGACAGGGGGCGTCGAGACCCAGTACTTC. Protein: CASSPRTGGVETQYF.

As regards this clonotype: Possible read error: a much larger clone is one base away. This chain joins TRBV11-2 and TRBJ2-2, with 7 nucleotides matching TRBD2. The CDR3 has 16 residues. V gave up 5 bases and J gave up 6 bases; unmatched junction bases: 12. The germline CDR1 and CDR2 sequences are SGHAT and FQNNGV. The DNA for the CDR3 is TGTGCCAGCAGCCCATCGACTGGCGGGAGTTCCGGGGAGCTGTTTTTT. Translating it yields CASSPSTGGSSGELFF.

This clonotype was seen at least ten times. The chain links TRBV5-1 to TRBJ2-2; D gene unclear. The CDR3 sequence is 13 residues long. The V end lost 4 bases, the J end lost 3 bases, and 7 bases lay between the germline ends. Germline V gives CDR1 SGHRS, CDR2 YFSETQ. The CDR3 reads CASSPRDTGELFF. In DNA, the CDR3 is TGCGCCAGCAGCCCTAGGGACACCGGGGAGCTGTTTTTT. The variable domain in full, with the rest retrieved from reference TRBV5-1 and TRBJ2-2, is KAGVTQTPRYLIKTRGQQVTLSCSPISGHRSVSWYQQTPGQGLQFLFEYFSETQRNKGNFPGRFSGRQFSNSRSEMNVSTLELGDSALYLCASSPRDTGELFFGEGSRLTVL.

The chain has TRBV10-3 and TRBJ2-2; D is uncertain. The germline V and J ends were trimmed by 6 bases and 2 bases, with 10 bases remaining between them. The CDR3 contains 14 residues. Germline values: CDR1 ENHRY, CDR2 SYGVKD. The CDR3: CAIRGSSNTGELFF. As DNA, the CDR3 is TGTGCCATCAGGGGGTCTTCAAACACCGGGGAGCTGTTTTTT.

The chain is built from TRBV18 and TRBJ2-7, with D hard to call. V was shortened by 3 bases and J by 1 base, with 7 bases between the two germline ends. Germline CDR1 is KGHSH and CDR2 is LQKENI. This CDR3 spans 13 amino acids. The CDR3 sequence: CASSPFRSYEQYF. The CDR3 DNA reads TGTGCCAGCTCACCGTTCAGATCCTACGAGCAGTACTTC.

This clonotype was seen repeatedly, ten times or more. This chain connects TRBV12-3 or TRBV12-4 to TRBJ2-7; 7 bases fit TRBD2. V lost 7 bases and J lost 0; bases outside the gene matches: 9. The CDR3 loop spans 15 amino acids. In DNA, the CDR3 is TGTGCCAGCAACCAAGCGGGGATAAGCTCCTACGAGCAGTACTTC. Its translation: CASNQAGISSYEQYF.

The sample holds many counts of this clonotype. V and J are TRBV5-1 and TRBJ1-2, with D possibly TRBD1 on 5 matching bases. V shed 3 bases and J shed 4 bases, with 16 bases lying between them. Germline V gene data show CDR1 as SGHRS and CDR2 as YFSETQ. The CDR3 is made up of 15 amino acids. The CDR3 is CASSSRGGAGYGYTF. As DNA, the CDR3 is TGCGCCAGCAGCTCGCGAGGTGGGGCGGGCTATGGCTACACCTTC.

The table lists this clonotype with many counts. The CDR3 region has the DNA TGTGCCAGCAGCCCCTCGGGTGGGGGCAAGAACGAGCAGTACTTC. It encodes CASSPSGGGKNEQYF. The J gene is TRBJ2-7, the V gene TRBV9; D may be TRBD1 (6 bases). This CDR3 spans 15 amino acids. V was shortened by 4 bases and J by 5 bases, with 19 bases between the two germline ends. CDR1 and CDR2 from the germline V gene are SGDLS and YYNGEE. The entire variable domain, with the rest obtained from reference TRBV9 and TRBJ2-7, is as follows: DSGVTQTPKHLITATGQRVTLRCSPRSGDLSVYWYQQSLDQGLQFLIQYYNGEERAKGNILERFSAQQFPDLHSELNLSSLELGDSALYFCASSPSGGGKNEQYFGPGTRLTVT.

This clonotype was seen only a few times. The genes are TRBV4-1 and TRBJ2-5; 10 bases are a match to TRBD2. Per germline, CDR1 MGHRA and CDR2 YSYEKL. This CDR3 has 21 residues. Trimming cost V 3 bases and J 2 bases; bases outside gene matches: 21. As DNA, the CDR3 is TGCGCCAGCAGCCAGTCGGAATGGAGGGTTATCCTAGCGGGGGAACAAGAGACCCAGTACTTC. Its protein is CASSQSEWRVILAGEQETQYF.

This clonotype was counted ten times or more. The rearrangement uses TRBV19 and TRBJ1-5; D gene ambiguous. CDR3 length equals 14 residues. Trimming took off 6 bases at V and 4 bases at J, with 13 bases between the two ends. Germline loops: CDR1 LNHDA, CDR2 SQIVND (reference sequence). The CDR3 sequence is CASRELEGNQPQHF. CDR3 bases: TGTGCCAGTAGGGAGCTCGAGGGTAATCAGCCCCAGCATTTT.

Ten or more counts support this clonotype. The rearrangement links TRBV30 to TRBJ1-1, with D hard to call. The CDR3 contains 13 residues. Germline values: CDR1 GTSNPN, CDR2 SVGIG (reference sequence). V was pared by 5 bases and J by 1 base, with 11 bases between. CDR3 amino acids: CAWSKNRNTEAFF. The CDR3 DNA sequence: TGTGCCTGGTCCAAAAACCGGAACACTGAAGCTTTCTTT.

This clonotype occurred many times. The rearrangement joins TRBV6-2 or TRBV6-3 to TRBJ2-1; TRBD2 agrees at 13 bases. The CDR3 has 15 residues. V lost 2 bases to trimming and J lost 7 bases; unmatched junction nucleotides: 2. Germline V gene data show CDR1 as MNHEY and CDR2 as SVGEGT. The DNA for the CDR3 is TGTGCCAGCAGTTACCCGACTAGCGGGAGGAATGAGCAGTTCTTC. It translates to CASSYPTSGRNEQFF.